This paragraph reports one T cell receptor beta chain. This sample is part of a study of identical twins. Germline-derived CDR1 and CDR2 are DFQATT and SNEGSKA (reference sequence). The CDR3 totals 12 residues. TCRdb reanalysed the 5' RACE reads using MiXCR and keeps one entry per CDR3 protein. The data contain about 470,000 distinct CDR3 sequences, 24% of them singletons. Another study also made use of these data, one on T cells expressing NK-cell markers.

The receptor's source is a woman in her late teens or twenties in good health. The chain uses TRBV20-1 and TRBJ2-7, with D perhaps matching TRBD2 (5 bases). Specimen: CD4+ T cells sorted from blood. Written as DNA, the CDR3 is TGCGGGCTATCCCGGGGATCCTACGAGCAGTACTTC. Protein: CGLSRGSYEQYF.